This T cell receptor (beta chain) came from a study of CD8 T cells in ankylosing spondylitis. V lost 1 base and J 4 bases, leaving 14 bases between the germline ends. The germline V gene has CDR1 SGHRS and CDR2 YFSETQ. This CDR3 spans 15 amino acids. Overall study results and limits: It appeared that ankylosing spondylitis blood was characterized by a TCR beta motif of about eight highly homologous variants. CD8+ by phenotype, disease-linked clones were relatively rare in peripheral blood. Enrichment of disease-linked clones was reportedly significant in matched ankylosing spondylitis synovial fluid.

A few counts support this clonotype. As yet, its antigen is unknown. TCRdb recomputed calls from the 5' RACE reads with MiXCR, one row per CDR3 protein. The sample has some 700,000 distinct CDR3 sequences; under 20% are singletons. This receptor was identified in a male donor with ankylosing spondylitis. V and J are TRBV5-1 and TRBJ1-1; D unclear. What was sequenced was blood, either unsorted or a sorted T cell fraction (not recorded which). CDR3 DNA: TGCGCCAGCAGCTTGTTTCCGGGAGAAGGCACTGAAGCTTTCTTT. It encodes CASSLFPGEGTEAFF.